The 24 T cell receptor beta chains in this list originate from one sample, sequenced in a study of T cell repertoires in cytomegalovirus infection. MiXCR was run by TCRdb on the reads, yielding one entry per CDR3 protein. The sample yields a few hundred thousand distinct CDR3 sequences, approximately 26% seen once. Input material: PBMCs. All receptors derive from a human donor in good health (CMV status not recorded). Some clones in this sample may be carry-over from other donors' samples.

A few counts support this clonotype. CDR3 in amino acids: CASSPDRLQGSSYNSPLHF. CDR3 coding DNA: TGTGCCAGCAGTCCCGACCGCCTACAGGGTAGCTCCTATAATTCACCCCTCCACTTT. The J gene is TRBJ1-6, the V gene TRBV28; D is perhaps TRBD1 (6 bases). The germline gives CDR1 MDHEN, CDR2 SYDVKM. V lost 5 bases and J lost 0, with 20 bases in between. The CDR3 extends over 19 amino acids.

This clonotype was counted a few times. This chain connects TRBV6-2 or TRBV6-3 to TRBJ1-1; no firm D call. The CDR3 contains 14 residues. V was pared by 3 bases and J by 2 bases, with 10 bases between. CDR1 and CDR2 (germline): MNHEY, SVGEGT. The CDR3 DNA follows: TGTGCCAGCAGTTATCTACGGTATAACACTGAAGCTTTCTTT. Its translation is CASSYLRYNTEAFF.

This clonotype has a handful of counts. The V call is TRBV19, the J call TRBJ1-2, with D possibly matching TRBD1 (5 bases). Germline V gene data show CDR1 as LNHDA and CDR2 as SQIVND (reference sequence). The CDR3 consists of 14 residues. Trimming removed 3 bases at V and 3 bases at J, with 11 bases between. The CDR3 region is CASSMRDLHYGYTF. The CDR3 nucleotides read TGTGCCAGTAGTATGCGGGACCTACACTATGGCTACACCTTC.

This clonotype turned up a few times. This chain uses TRBV11-2 with TRBJ2-7, with D unresolved. Trimming removed 0 bases at V and 2 bases at J, with 5 bases between. The germline CDR1 and CDR2 sequences are SGHAT and FQNNGV. The CDR3 has 13 amino acids. The CDR3 loop reads CASSLEAAYEQYV. In nucleotides, the CDR3 is TGTGCCAGCAGCTTAGAGGCGGCCTACGAGCAGTACGTC.

This clonotype was seen repeatedly, ten times or more. At one end, the junction sequence differs from germline, possibly due to a read error. The genes are TRBV12-3 or TRBV12-4 and TRBJ1-2; no definite D call. This CDR3 is built from 13 residues. The CDR3: CASSLGGSYGYTF. As DNA, the CDR3 is TGTGCCAGCAGCTTAGGTGGCAGCTATGGCTACACCTTC.

This clonotype has at least ten counts. The genes are TRBV7-9 and TRBJ2-2; a weak D match, TRBD1 (5 bases). CDR1 and CDR2 from the germline V gene are SEHNR and FQNEAQ (reference sequence). The CDR3 extends over 15 amino acids. The V and J ends lost 5 bases and 1 base respectively, with 11 bases between them. The CDR3 coding sequence is TGTGCCAGCAGCGGGGCCTACCGGAACACCGGGGAGCTGTTTTTT. Protein product: CASSGAYRNTGELFF.

The CDR3 sequence is CASSSQGKGDGYTF. CDR3 in DNA: TGTGCCAGCAGTTCTCAGGGAAAAGGGGATGGCTACACCTTC. The chain has TRBV6-6 and TRBJ1-2, with D perhaps TRBD1 (5 bases). Germline values: CDR1 MNHNY, CDR2 SVGAGI (reference sequence). This CDR3 is built from 14 residues. Trimming took off 4 bases at V and 6 bases at J, with 15 bases between the two ends.

This clonotype was detected a few times. V gene TRBV6-5 combines with J gene TRBJ2-1; TRBD2 is a possible D gene (6 bases). Trimming took off 5 bases at V and 5 bases at J, with 19 bases between the two ends. Per germline, CDR1 MNHEY and CDR2 SVGAGI. The CDR3 has 16 amino acids. CDR3 nucleotide sequence: TGTGCCAGCAGTGAGTGGGGCGGGACGGAGGACAATGAGCAGTTCTTC. It codes for CASSEWGGTEDNEQFF.

The V and J genes are TRBV19 and TRBJ1-5; no reliable D call. V was pared by 5 bases and J by 5 bases, with 10 bases between. The CDR3 has 13 residues. Germline V gene sequence: CDR1 LNHDA, CDR2 SQIVND (reference sequence). The CDR3 DNA sequence: TGTGCCAGTAGTCTCCAGATAGATCAGCCCCAGCATTTT. Translating gives CASSLQIDQPQHF.

The genes are TRBV29-1 and TRBJ1-1; the D is unclear. Germline loops: CDR1 SQVTM, CDR2 ANQGSEA. The CDR3 is 11 residues long. With 4 bases removed from V and 4 bases from J, the gap between germline ends came to 7 bases. The DNA of the CDR3 is TGCAGCGTTGGCATTACCACTGAAGCTTTCTTT. Translation: CSVGITTEAFF.

This clonotype was seen at least ten times. The V and J genes are TRBV7-2 and TRBJ2-7; 10 nucleotides align to TRBD2. J lost 7 bases, V lost 1 base, and 7 bases had no gene match. The germline V gene encodes CDR1 SGHTA and CDR2 FQGNSA. This CDR3 is built from 15 residues. CDR3 region: CASSLVASGSYEQYV. Written as DNA, the CDR3 is TGTGCCAGCAGCTTAGTGGCTAGCGGGAGCTATGAGCAGTACGTC.

J is TRBJ1-2 and V is TRBV10-3; unclear D gene. The germline V gene encodes CDR1 ENHRY and CDR2 SYGVKD. This CDR3 has 13 residues. V dropped 5 bases and J dropped 2 bases, with 9 bases sitting between them. The CDR3 DNA is TGTGCCATCAGTTTTACAGAGAACTATGGCTACACCTTC. Protein: CAISFTENYGYTF.

This clonotype was found a few times. The chain combines TRBV7-9 with TRBJ2-3, with D tentatively TRBD1 (5 bases). V gave up 3 bases and J gave up 1 base, with 14 bases separating them. In germline, CDR1 is SEHNR, CDR2 FQNEAQ (reference sequence). The length of the CDR3 is 16 residues. CDR3: CASSFGAVGGTDTQYF. CDR3 coding DNA: TGTGCCAGCAGCTTTGGGGCGGTAGGGGGCACAGATACGCAGTATTTT.

This chain uses TRBV6-5 with TRBJ2-7, with a possible D match to TRBD2 (6 bases). The V end lost 6 bases, the J end lost 0 bases, and 12 bases lay between the germline ends. The CDR3 consists of 14 residues. Germline V gene sequence: CDR1 MNHEY, CDR2 SVGAGI. CDR3 coding DNA: TGTGCCAGCAGCGCCACCGGGAGCTCCTACGAGCAGTACGTC. Its translation: CASSATGSSYEQYV.

The rearrangement uses TRBV20-1 and TRBJ1-1; no clear D. The CDR3 is 15 amino acids. The V gene lost 0 bases and the J gene lost 1 base, with 12 bases spanning the gap. Germline CDR1 reads DFQATT; CDR2 reads SNEGSKA (reference sequence). CDR3 amino acids: CSARDLTSGNTEAFF. Here the CDR3 DNA reads TGCAGTGCTAGAGATCTAACTTCGGGGAACACTGAAGCTTTCTTT.

This clonotype was counted at least ten times. The CDR3 bases are TGTGCCAGCAGCGGATCCGGGACTAGCAATGAGCAGTTCTTC. This sequence encodes CASSGSGTSNEQFF. The chain employs TRBV7-2 and TRBJ2-1, with 8 bases aligning to TRBD2. CDR3 length: 14 residues. After removal of 5 bases from V and 6 bases from J, the junction contained 6 bases not matched to a gene. Germline lookup yields CDR1 SGHTA and CDR2 FQGNSA.

V is TRBV7-6 and J is TRBJ2-1; unclear D gene. The germline V and J ends were trimmed by 2 bases and 5 bases, with 10 bases remaining between them. CDR1 and CDR2 from the germline V gene are SGHVS and FNYEAQ. CDR3 length equals 14 residues. The CDR3 sequence: CASSLYVGHNEQFF. CDR3 nucleotide sequence: TGTGCCAGCAGCTTATACGTGGGCCACAATGAGCAGTTCTTC. Supplemented by reference TRBV7-6 and TRBJ2-1, the full variable domain reads GAGVSQSPRYKVTKRGQDVALRCDPISGHVSLYWYRQALGQGPEFLTYFNYEAQQDKSGLPNDRFSAERPEGSISTLTIQRTEQRDSAMYRCASSLYVGHNEQFFGPGTRLTVL.

The V gene is TRBV29-1, the J gene TRBJ2-7; 8 bases are a match to TRBD1. CDR3 size: 14 residues. Looked up from germline, CDR1 is SQVTM and CDR2 is ANQGSEA. J gave up 5 bases and V 7 bases, and 13 bases lay outside the gene matches. The CDR3 nucleotides read TGCAGCGGAACCGGGACAGGCGAAGGGGACGAGCAGTACTTC. Its protein product is CSGTGTGEGDEQYF.

This rearrangement joins TRBV27 to TRBJ2-1, with unresolved D. CDR3 length equals 14 residues. Deletions cut 4 bases from V and 9 bases from J, with 16 bases between. The germline V gene encodes CDR1 MNHEY and CDR2 SMNVEV (reference sequence). The CDR3 DNA follows: TGTGCCAGCAGTTCTAGGAAACCTAACGCTGAGCAGTTCTTC. Encoded protein: CASSSRKPNAEQFF.

This chain uses TRBV18 with TRBJ2-6, with 7 bases that match TRBD2. The trim removed 4 bases at V and 0 bases at J, leaving 9 bases unmatched. This CDR3 has 18 amino acids. CDR1 and CDR2 from the germline V gene are KGHSH and LQKENI. The CDR3 sequence: CASSLLQGGVSGANVLTF. CDR3 coding DNA: TGTGCCAGCTCACTCCTCCAGGGAGGGGTCTCTGGGGCCAACGTCCTGACTTTC. The full variable domain, in which reference TRBV18 and TRBJ2-6 provide the parts outside the CDR3, is NAGVMQNPRHLVRRRGQEARLRCSPMKGHSHVYWYRQLPEEGLKFMVYLQKENIIDESGMPKERFSAEFPKEGPSILRIQQVVRGDSAAYFCASSLLQGGVSGANVLTFGAGSRLTVL.

The chain employs TRBV6-6 and TRBJ2-1; 7 nucleotides line up with TRBD2. The CDR3 length is 14 residues. The germline V gene encodes CDR1 MNHNY and CDR2 SVGAGI (reference sequence). J gave up 12 bases and V 6 bases, and 14 bases lay outside the gene matches. CDR3 sequence reads: CASRLGGEARGQFF. CDR3 bases: TGTGCCAGCAGACTGGGGGGGGAAGCGCGGGGGCAGTTCTTC.

V is TRBV20-1 and J is TRBJ2-3; D remains unclear. CDR1 is DFQATT and CDR2 is SNEGSKA in the germline V gene (reference sequence). This CDR3 comprises 14 residues. This CDR3 reads CIPVESFYTDTQYF. The CDR3 coding sequence is TGCATTCCGGTGGAGAGTTTCTACACAGATACGCAGTATTTT.

This chain uses TRBV5-1 with TRBJ1-1; TRBD1 might be the D (6 bases). CDR3 length: 15 amino acids. CDR1 SGHRS and CDR2 YFSETQ come from the germline V gene. V gave up 3 bases and J gave up 1 base, with 13 bases separating them. The CDR3 DNA is TGCGCCAGCAGCTGGGGGCCTGGAGGGAACACTGAAGCTTTCTTT. Protein: CASSWGPGGNTEAFF.

This chain joins TRBV4-3 and TRBJ2-5; 11 positions agree with TRBD2. This CDR3 has 18 residues. The V and J ends lost 4 bases and 3 bases, in that order; junction bases with no gene match: 13. CDR1 is LGHNA, CDR2 YSLEER, per germline. Here the CDR3 reads CASSLSSGRPGAKETQYF. Here the CDR3 DNA reads TGCGCCAGCAGCCTTTCTAGCGGGAGGCCGGGGGCTAAAGAGACCCAGTACTTC.